The 20 T cell receptor beta chains reported below all come from one sample, sequenced in a study of OX40 agonist ivuxolimab in advanced cancers. Sequencing was performed with immunoSEQ multiplex PCR; in TCRdb, only in-frame clones are kept and a portion is missing. The data hold tens of thousands of clones, with over 85% observed a single time. The material sequenced was CD4+ or CD8+ T cells sorted from blood, taken in a trial of the OX40 agonist ivuxolimab. The receptors stem from an adult with an advanced solid tumor such as melanoma, head and neck, liver or kidney cancer.

V is TRBV28 and J is TRBJ1-5, with D uncertain. Per germline, CDR1 MDHEN and CDR2 SYDVKM. The CDR3 runs to 12 residues. The V and J ends lost 4 bases and 5 bases respectively, with 6 bases between them. The CDR3 bases are TGTGCCAGCAGTTGGGCAGATCAGCCCCAGCATTTT. This codes for CASSWADQPQHF.

This chain links TRBV5-8 with TRBJ1-1; D gene unclear. V lost 3 bases, J lost 8 bases, and 8 bases lay in between. There are 11 residues in the CDR3. Germline CDR1 SGHTS, CDR2 YDEGEE. The CDR3 loop reads CASSSALEAFF. DNA of the CDR3: TGTGCCAGCAGCTCCGCGTTAGAAGCTTTCTTT.

The chain joins TRBV10-2 to TRBJ2-5; TRBD1 is a possible D gene (5 bases). Germline V CDR1 and CDR2: WSHSY, SAAADI. This CDR3 has 14 residues. The V and J ends lost 6 bases and 5 bases respectively, with 16 bases between them. This chain's CDR3 is CASSTLAGKETQYF. In nucleotides, the CDR3 is TGCGCCAGCAGCACTTTGGCAGGGAAGGAGACCCAGTACTTC.

CDR3 loop: CASSFSRFQETQYF. The CDR3 DNA follows: TGTGCCAGCAGTTTTTCGCGGTTTCAAGAGACCCAGTACTTC. V and J are TRBV27 and TRBJ2-5, with D unresolved. Trimming took 3 bases from V and 2 from J, leaving 10 bases between them. This CDR3 comprises 14 residues. CDR1 and CDR2 from the germline V gene are MNHEY and SMNVEV (reference sequence).

The rearrangement joins TRBV30 to TRBJ2-3, with 14 positions matching TRBD2. The germline gives CDR1 GTSNPN, CDR2 SVGIG (reference sequence). The CDR3 runs to 16 residues. Unmatched junction bases numbered 8, after V lost 6 bases and J lost 3 bases. The CDR3 DNA is TGTGCCTGTAATACCGGGACTAGCGGGAGAACAGATACGCAGTATTTT. Protein: CACNTGTSGRTDTQYF.

The rearrangement joins TRBV5-4 to TRBJ1-1; D remains unclear. CDR1 and CDR2 from the germline V gene are SGHNT and YYREEE (reference sequence). The length of the CDR3 is 13 residues. V was trimmed by 4 bases and J by 5 bases, leaving 12 bases between them. Here the CDR3 reads CASSDLGYTEAFF. The CDR3 bases are TGTGCCAGCAGCGATTTGGGGTATACTGAAGCTTTCTTT.

The chain recombines TRBV29-1 with TRBJ2-3; a weak D match, TRBD2 (6 bases). The CDR3 consists of 14 residues. Germline CDR1 reads SQVTM; CDR2 reads ANQGSEA. V was trimmed by 7 bases and J by 1 base, leaving 15 bases between them. Here the CDR3 reads CSGGPSVGTDTQYF. The DNA for the CDR3 is TGCAGCGGGGGCCCTAGCGTTGGCACAGATACGCAGTATTTT.

This chain joins TRBV19 and TRBJ1-1; D is uncertain. The CDR3 length is 14 residues. V lost 4 bases and J 10 bases, leaving 19 bases between the germline ends. CDR1 and CDR2 (germline): LNHDA, SQIVND (reference sequence). CDR3 protein: CASSTLLETAAAFF. The CDR3 nucleotides are TGTGCCAGTAGTACCCTACTTGAGACGGCGGCAGCTTTCTTT. Full variable domain (missing parts from reference TRBV19 and TRBJ1-1): DGGITQSPKYLFRKEGQNVTLSCEQNLNHDAMYWYRQDPGQGLRLIYYSQIVNDFQKGDIAEGYSVSREKKESFPLTVTSAQKNPTAFYLCASSTLLETAAAFFGQGTRLTVV.

The gene calls are TRBV2 and TRBJ1-1; 9 nucleotides line up with TRBD1. Trimming cost V 4 bases and J 6 bases; bases outside gene matches: 9. Germline V gene sequence: CDR1 SNHLY, CDR2 FYNNEI. The CDR3 is 15 residues long. The CDR3 DNA reads TGTGCCAGCAGTGGTCGGGACAGGGTGAGTCCTGAAGCTTTCTTT. It yields the protein CASSGRDRVSPEAFF.

The chain joins TRBV9 to TRBJ1-1; 10 bases line up with TRBD1. CDR3 length equals 14 residues. Trimming at V came to 0 bases and at J to 7 bases, leaving 3 bases not matched to a gene. CDR1 and CDR2 (germline): SGDLS, YYNGEE. This CDR3 is CASSVGQGAVEAFF. Written as DNA, the CDR3 is TGTGCCAGCAGCGTAGGACAGGGGGCGGTTGAAGCTTTCTTT. Looking up the rest from reference TRBV9 and TRBJ1-1 gives the full variable domain: DSGVTQTPKHLITATGQRVTLRCSPRSGDLSVYWYQQSLDQGLQFLIQYYNGEERAKGNILERFSAQQFPDLHSELNLSSLELGDSALYFCASSVGQGAVEAFFGQGTRLTVV.

The chain combines TRBV27 with TRBJ1-4; the match to TRBD1 covers 9 bases. Germline CDR1 MNHEY, CDR2 SMNVEV (reference sequence). Trimming at V came to 6 bases and at J to 4 bases, leaving 6 bases not matched to a gene. The CDR3 runs to 15 residues. The CDR3 DNA reads as TGTGCCAGCAGGGAACAGGGGGCCGGTAATGAAAAACTGTTTTTT. Amino acid sequence: CASREQGAGNEKLFF.

The chain couples TRBV9 to TRBJ1-1; unclear D gene. The CDR3 covers 14 residues. V lost 2 bases and J 0 bases, leaving 8 bases between the germline ends. Germline V gives CDR1 SGDLS, CDR2 YYNGEE. CDR3 protein: CASSVQAMNTEAFF. The CDR3 DNA follows: TGTGCCAGCAGCGTGCAGGCTATGAACACTGAAGCTTTCTTT.

The chain recombines TRBV7-3 with TRBJ1-1; D gene unclear. Trimming pared 5 bases from V and 1 base from J, leaving 8 bases between. CDR3 length equals 13 residues. Germline values: CDR1 SGHTA, CDR2 FQGTGA. This CDR3 reads CASSTETNTEAFF. DNA of the CDR3: TGTGCCAGCAGCACCGAGACGAACACTGAAGCTTTCTTT.

The V gene is TRBV7-9, the J gene TRBJ1-4; D is unclear. This CDR3 region has 16 residues. CDR1 SEHNR and CDR2 FQNEAQ come from the germline V gene (reference sequence). Between the trimmed V and J ends, which lost 2 bases and 3 bases, there was a span of 13 bases. CDR3 nucleotides: TGTGCCAGCAGCTTAAGGGCGAAAACATCTAATGAAAAACTGTTTTTT. This encodes CASSLRAKTSNEKLFF.

This sequence joins TRBV5-4 and TRBJ1-3; TRBD1 might be the D (5 bases). V was trimmed by 4 bases and J by 1 base, leaving 6 bases between them. The CDR3 runs to 13 residues. From germline, CDR1 is SGHNT and CDR2 YYREEE (reference sequence). The CDR3 sequence is CASSRTSGNTIYF. The CDR3 DNA follows: TGTGCCAGCAGCCGGACATCTGGAAACACCATATATTTT.

The chain has TRBV7-8 and TRBJ2-7, with D unresolved. CDR3 length: 12 amino acids. V shed 5 bases and J shed 0 bases, with 5 bases lying between them. Germline V gene sequence: CDR1 SGHVS, CDR2 FQNEAQ. The CDR3 DNA follows: TGTGCCAGCAGCCTAGGCTCCTACGAGCAGTACTTC. Translating it yields CASSLGSYEQYF.

The J gene is TRBJ2-3, the V gene TRBV30; 10 bases are shared with TRBD1. The CDR3 covers 14 residues. The V gene's germline CDR1 is GTSNPN and CDR2 SVGIG (reference sequence). The trim removed 0 bases at V and 5 bases at J, leaving 2 bases unmatched. CDR3 in amino acids: CAWSVGQGRDTQYF. Written as DNA, the CDR3 is TGTGCCTGGAGTGTGGGACAGGGGAGAGATACGCAGTATTTT.

This clone appeared a single time. The chain joins TRBV5-6 to TRBJ1-1; D is unresolved. The CDR3 has 15 amino acids. V lost 1 base and J 1 base, leaving 11 bases between the germline ends. The germline V gene has CDR1 SGHDT and CDR2 YYEEEE. CDR3 nucleotide sequence: TGTGCCAGCAGCTTGTTGGTACAGTCGAACACTGAAGCTTTCTTT. Its protein is CASSLLVQSNTEAFF.

The J gene is TRBJ1-4, the V gene TRBV10-3; 11 bases map to TRBD1. The CDR3 contains 17 residues. CDR1 is ENHRY, CDR2 SYGVKD, per germline. V was pared by 3 bases and J by 8 bases, with 11 bases of the junction left unmatched. The CDR3 loop is CAISDPGTGGLGEKLFF. The CDR3 DNA reads as TGTGCCATCAGTGACCCCGGGACAGGGGGTCTTGGGGAAAAACTGTTTTTT.

The chain uses TRBV9 and TRBJ2-1; D ambiguous. CDR1 and CDR2 from the germline V gene are SGDLS and YYNGEE. The V end lost 3 bases, the J end lost 0 bases, and 16 bases lay between the germline ends. This CDR3 has 17 amino acids. CDR3: CASSAVPGSSSYNEQFF. The CDR3 DNA reads TGTGCCAGCAGCGCGGTACCTGGTTCTAGCTCCTACAATGAGCAGTTCTTC.